This T cell receptor (beta chain) is drawn from a study of early T cells in non-severe SARS-CoV-2 infection. The CDR3 runs to 16 residues. Trimming took 3 bases from V and 6 from J, leaving 18 bases between them. This clonotype was seen at least ten times. TCRdb redid the calling of the 5' RACE reads with MiXCR, one entry per CDR3 protein. The sample lists approximately 120,000 distinct CDR3 sequences, more than 13% occurring once. The sequence was obtained from an adult who was a healthcare worker with PCR-confirmed SARS-CoV-2 infection or an uninfected control (not recorded which). This chain uses TRBV12-3 or TRBV12-4 with TRBJ1-5, with D possibly being TRBD1 (6 bases). The sequenced sample consisted of whole blood. The DNA of the CDR3 is TGTGCCAGCAGTTTTAGTAACAGGGCGTTGGGTCAGCCCCAGCATTTT. Protein sequence: CASSFSNRALGQPQHF.